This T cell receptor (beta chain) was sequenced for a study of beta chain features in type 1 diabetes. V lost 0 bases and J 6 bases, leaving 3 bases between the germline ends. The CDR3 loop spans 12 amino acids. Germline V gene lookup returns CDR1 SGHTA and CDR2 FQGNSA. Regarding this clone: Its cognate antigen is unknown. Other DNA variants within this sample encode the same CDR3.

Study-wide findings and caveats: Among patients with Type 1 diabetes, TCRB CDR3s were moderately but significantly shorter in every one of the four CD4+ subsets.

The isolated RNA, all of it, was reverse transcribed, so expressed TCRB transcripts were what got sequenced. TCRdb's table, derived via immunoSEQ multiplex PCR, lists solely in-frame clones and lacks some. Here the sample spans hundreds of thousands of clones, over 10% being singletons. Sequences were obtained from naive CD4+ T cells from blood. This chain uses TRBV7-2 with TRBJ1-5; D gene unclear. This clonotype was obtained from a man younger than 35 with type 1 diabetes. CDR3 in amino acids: CASSLAFQPQHF. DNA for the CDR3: TGTGCCAGCAGCTTAGCGTTTCAGCCCCAGCATTTT.